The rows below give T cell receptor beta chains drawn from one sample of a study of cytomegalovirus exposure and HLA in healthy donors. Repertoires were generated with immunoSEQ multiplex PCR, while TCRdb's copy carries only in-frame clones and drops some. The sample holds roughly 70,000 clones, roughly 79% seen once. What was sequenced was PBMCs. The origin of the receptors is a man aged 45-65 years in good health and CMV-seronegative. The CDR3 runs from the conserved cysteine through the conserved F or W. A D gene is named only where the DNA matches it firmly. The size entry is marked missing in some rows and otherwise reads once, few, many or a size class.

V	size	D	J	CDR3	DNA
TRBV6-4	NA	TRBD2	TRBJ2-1	CASSAGGNYNEQFF	TGTGCCAGCAGTGCGGGAGGCAACTACAATGAGCAGTTCTTC
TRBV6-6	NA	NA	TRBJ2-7	CASRDFYEQYF	TGTGCCAGCAGGGACTTCTATGAGCAGTACTTC
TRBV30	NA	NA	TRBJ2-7	CAWSVDGGGYEQYF	TGTGCCTGGAGTGTTGACGGGGGTGGATACGAGCAGTACTTC
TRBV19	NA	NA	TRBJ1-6	CASSIQGRDSPLHF	TGTGCCAGTAGTATTCAGGGCAGGGATTCACCCCTCCACTTT
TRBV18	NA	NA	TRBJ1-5	CASSYSSDQPQHF	TGTGCCAGCTCATACAGTTCGGATCAGCCCCAGCATTTT
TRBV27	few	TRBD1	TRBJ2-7	CASSGTADYEQYF	TGTGCCAGCAGCGGGACAGCAGATTACGAGCAGTACTTC
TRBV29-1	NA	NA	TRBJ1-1	CSAERGLRNTEAFF	TGCAGCGCCGAGAGGGGGTTACGGAACACTGAAGCTTTCTTT
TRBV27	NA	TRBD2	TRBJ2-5	CASSLMGEGFGTQYF	TGTGCCAGCAGTTTAATGGGGGAGGGGTTCGGGACCCAGTACTTC
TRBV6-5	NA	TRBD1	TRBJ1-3	CASSYSDRGNTIYF	TGTGCCAGCAGTTACTCGGACAGGGGAAACACCATATATTTT
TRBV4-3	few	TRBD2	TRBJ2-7	CASSQDLAGGFGYEQYF	TGCGCCAGCAGCCAAGATCTAGCGGGAGGCTTCGGGTACGAGCAGTACTTC
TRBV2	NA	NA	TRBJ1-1	CASSSGVFGGTEAFF	TGTGCCAGCAGCAGTGGGGTTTTCGGGGGAACTGAAGCTTTCTTT
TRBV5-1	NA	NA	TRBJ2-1	CASSLGGPAYNEQFF	TGCGCCAGCAGCTTGGGTGGGCCAGCCTACAATGAGCAGTTCTTC
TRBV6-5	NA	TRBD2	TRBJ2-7	CASRGLAGVYEQYF	TGTGCCAGCCGGGGACTAGCGGGGGTTTACGAGCAGTACTTC
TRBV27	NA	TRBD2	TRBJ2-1	CASSYHQGTSGRGEQFF	TGTGCCAGCAGTTACCACCAAGGGACTAGCGGCAGAGGTGAGCAGTTCTTC
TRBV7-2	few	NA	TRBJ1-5	CASSPREGQPQHF	TGTGCCAGCAGCCCCAGGGAGGGGCAGCCCCAGCATTTT
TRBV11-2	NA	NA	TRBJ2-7	CASSLYRDEQYF	TGTGCCAGCAGCCTGTACAGGGACGAGCAGTACTTC
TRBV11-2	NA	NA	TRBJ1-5	CASSLSGRGSNQPQHF	TGTGCCAGCAGCCTATCCGGGCGGGGTAGCAATCAGCCCCAGCATTTT
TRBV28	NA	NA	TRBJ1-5	CASRQVKDRAQHF	TGTGCCAGCAGACAGGTCAAAGATAGGGCCCAGCATTTT
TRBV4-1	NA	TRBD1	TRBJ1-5	CASSQDRGSNQPQHF	TGCGCCAGCAGCCAGGACAGGGGATCTAATCAGCCCCAGCATTTT
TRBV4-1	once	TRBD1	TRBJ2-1	CASSTPGQGPTTSYNEQFF	TGCGCCAGCAGCACACCGGGACAGGGACCCACAACTTCCTACAATGAGCAGTTCTTC
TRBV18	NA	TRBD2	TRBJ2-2	CASSRSSGDKNTGELFF	TGTGCCAGCTCACGCAGTAGCGGGGATAAGAACACCGGGGAGCTGTTTTTT
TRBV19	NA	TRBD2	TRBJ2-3	CASSPLRGGSGADTQYF	TGTGCCAGTAGCCCCTTGCGGGGGGGCTCGGGGGCAGATACGCAGTATTTT
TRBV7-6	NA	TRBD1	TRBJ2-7	CASSLSDRSYEQYF	TGTGCCAGCAGCTTATCGGACAGGTCCTACGAGCAGTACTTC
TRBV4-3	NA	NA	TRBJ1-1	CASSQGDMEAFF	TGCGCCAGCAGCCAAGGAGACATGGAAGCTTTCTTT
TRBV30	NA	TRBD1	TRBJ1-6	CAWSVRRDSSSPLHF	TGTGCCTGGAGTGTACGTCGGGACAGTTCCTCACCCCTCCACTTT
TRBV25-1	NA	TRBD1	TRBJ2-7	CASSETGGLYEQYF	TGTGCCAGCAGTGAGACAGGGGGCTTGTACGAGCAGTACTTC
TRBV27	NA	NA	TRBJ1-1	CASSLSPDQAFF	TGTGCCAGCAGTTTATCGCCAGATCAAGCTTTCTTT
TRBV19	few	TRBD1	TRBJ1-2	CASSGTGFSTGYTF	TGTGCCAGTAGCGGGACAGGATTTTCGACTGGCTACACCTTC
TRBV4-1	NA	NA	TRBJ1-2	CASSQEPLGQQNYGYTF	TGCGCCAGCAGCCAAGAGCCCCTCGGACAGCAAAACTATGGCTACACCTTC
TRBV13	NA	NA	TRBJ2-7	CASSLGDLVGGSYEQYF	TGTGCCAGCAGCTTAGGGGACTTGGTAGGGGGCTCCTACGAGCAGTACTTC
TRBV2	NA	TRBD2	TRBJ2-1	CASSAGTSGLEQFF	TGTGCCAGCAGTGCCGGGACTAGCGGTCTTGAGCAGTTCTTC
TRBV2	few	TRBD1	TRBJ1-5	CASRSGTASNQPQHF	TGTGCCAGCAGGTCCGGGACAGCGAGCAATCAGCCCCAGCATTTT
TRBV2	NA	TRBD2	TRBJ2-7	CARGRGTSGKYEQYF	TGTGCCAGGGGCAGGGGAACTAGCGGAAAGTACGAGCAGTACTTC
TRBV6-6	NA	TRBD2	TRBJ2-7	CASSTPLAGGLYEQYF	TGTGCCAGCAGTACGCCCCTAGCGGGGGGGCTCTACGAGCAGTACTTC
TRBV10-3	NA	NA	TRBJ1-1	CAISMEDRSTEAFF	TGTGCCATCAGTATGGAGGACAGAAGTACTGAAGCTTTCTTT
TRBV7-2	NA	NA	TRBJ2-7	CASSLSDSAYEQYF	TGTGCCAGCAGCTTATCGGACAGTGCCTACGAGCAGTACTTC
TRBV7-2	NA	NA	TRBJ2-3	CASSFIIAGTDTQYF	TGTGCCAGCAGCTTTATAATAGCGGGCACAGATACGCAGTATTTT
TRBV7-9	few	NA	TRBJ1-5	CASAGGQFNQPQHF	TGTGCCAGCGCCGGAGGACAGTTCAATCAGCCCCAGCATTTT
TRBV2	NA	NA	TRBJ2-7	CASSEPGVGEQYF	TGTGCCAGCAGTGAGCCAGGGGTTGGCGAGCAGTACTTC
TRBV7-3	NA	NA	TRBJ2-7	CASSLEVYEQYF	TGTGCCAGCAGCTTGGAGGTTTACGAGCAGTACTTC
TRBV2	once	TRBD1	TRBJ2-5	CASRGTGGQTQYF	TGTGCCAGCAGGGGGACAGGGGGACAGACCCAGTACTTC